Included here is one T cell receptor beta chain sequence, with context. Antigen: not known. The sample originates from a study of cytomegalovirus exposure and HLA in healthy donors. Study context: About 85 million unique TCR sequences came from HLA-typed donors in an early release. Study-level results: Earlier analysis looked at TCR beta V segments, and most were productive about 87% or about 30% of the time. Serostatus for CMV was the only available immune exposure information.

Despite likely unrecorded immune exposures, the donors were nominally healthy at the time of sampling. Primers for the PCR totalled 60 Vbeta and 13 Jbeta. Profiled with immunoSEQ multiplex PCR; TCRdb holds only in-frame clones, not every one. The table lists around 99,000 clones, around 77% of them singletons. The sequenced sample was PBMCs. This clonotype originated in a male donor in good health and CMV-seronegative.

CDR3 amino acids: CASSTQGAGANVLTF. The CDR3 DNA follows: TGTGCCAGCAGTACCCAGGGCGCCGGGGCCAACGTCCTGACTTTC. This chain joins TRBV2 and TRBJ2-6; D is perhaps TRBD1 (5 bases). In germline, CDR1 is SNHLY, CDR2 FYNNEI. The CDR3 consists of 15 residues. The ends were cut back, 5 bases at V and 4 bases at J, with 12 bases in the middle.